This T cell receptor beta chain was identified during a study of T cells in Graves' hyperthyroidism and ophthalmopathy. Amplification of TCR beta CDR3 regions was performed using RNA transcripts as template. The HTBI set primed first-round TCR CDR3 RT-PCR. One entry per CDR3 protein results from TCRdb running MiXCR on the multiplex PCR reads. The sample consists of around 530,000 distinct CDR3 sequences, about 15% of them appearing once. Germline values: CDR1 MNHNS, CDR2 SASEGT. V lost 2 bases and J 5 bases, leaving 13 bases between the germline ends. This CDR3 region has 15 residues. This clonotype was detected many times.

The specimen was blood. This clonotype was obtained from a woman in her late teens or twenties with Graves' ophthalmopathy. V is TRBV6-1 and J is TRBJ1-5; no reliable D call. CDR3 nucleotide sequence: TGTGCCAGCAGTGAACACGGGAAACTAGATCAGCCCCAGCATTTT. Amino acids: CASSEHGKLDQPQHF.